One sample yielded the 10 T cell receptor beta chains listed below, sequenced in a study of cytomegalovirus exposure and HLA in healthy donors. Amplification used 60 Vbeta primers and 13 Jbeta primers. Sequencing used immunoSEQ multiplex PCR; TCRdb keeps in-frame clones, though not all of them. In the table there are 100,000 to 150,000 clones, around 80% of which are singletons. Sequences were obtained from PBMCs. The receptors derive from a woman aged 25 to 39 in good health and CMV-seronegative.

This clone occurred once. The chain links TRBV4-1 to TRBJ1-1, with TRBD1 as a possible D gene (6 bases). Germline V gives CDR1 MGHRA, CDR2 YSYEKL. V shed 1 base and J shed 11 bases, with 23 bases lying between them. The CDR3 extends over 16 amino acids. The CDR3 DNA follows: TGCGCCAGCAGCCAAGTGGGGGGGCCGCATCAACGGCGGGCTTTCTTT. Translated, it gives CASSQVGGPHQRRAFF.

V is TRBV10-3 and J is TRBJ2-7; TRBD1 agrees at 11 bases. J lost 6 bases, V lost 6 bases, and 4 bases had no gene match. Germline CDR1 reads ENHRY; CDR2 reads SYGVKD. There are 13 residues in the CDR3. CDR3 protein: CAIRGDRGGEQYF. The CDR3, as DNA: TGTGCCATCAGGGGGGACAGGGGGGGCGAGCAGTACTTC.

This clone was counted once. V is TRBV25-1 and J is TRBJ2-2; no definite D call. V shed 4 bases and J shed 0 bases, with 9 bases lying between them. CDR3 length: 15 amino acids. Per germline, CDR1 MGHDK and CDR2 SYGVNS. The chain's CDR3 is CASSALDANTGELFF. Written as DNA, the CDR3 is TGTGCCAGCAGTGCCCTAGACGCGAACACCGGGGAGCTGTTTTTT.

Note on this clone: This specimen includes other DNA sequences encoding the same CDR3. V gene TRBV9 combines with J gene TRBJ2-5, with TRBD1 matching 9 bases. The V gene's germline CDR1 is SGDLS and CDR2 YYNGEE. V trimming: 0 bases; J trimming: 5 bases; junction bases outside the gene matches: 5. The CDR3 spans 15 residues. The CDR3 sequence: CASSVGGQGGETQYF. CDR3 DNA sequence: TGTGCCAGCAGCGTAGGGGGACAGGGAGGGGAGACCCAGTACTTC.

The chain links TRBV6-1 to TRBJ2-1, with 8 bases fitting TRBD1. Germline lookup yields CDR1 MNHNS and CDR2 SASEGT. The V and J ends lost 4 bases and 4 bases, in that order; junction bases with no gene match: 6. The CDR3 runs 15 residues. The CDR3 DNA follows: TGTGCCAGCAGTGGCGGGACAGGCCCATACAATGAGCAGTTCTTC. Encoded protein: CASSGGTGPYNEQFF.

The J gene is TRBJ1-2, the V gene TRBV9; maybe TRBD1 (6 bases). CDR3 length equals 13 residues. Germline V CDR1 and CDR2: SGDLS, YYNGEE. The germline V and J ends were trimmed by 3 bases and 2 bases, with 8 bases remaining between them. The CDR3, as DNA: TGTGCCAGCAGCGCTCAGGGGAACTATGGCTACACCTTC. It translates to CASSAQGNYGYTF.

The CDR3 bases are TGTGCCAGCAGTGAGCTTCTAGCGGGGGGAGAGACCCAGTACTTC. It encodes CASSELLAGGETQYF. V usage is TRBV2 and J usage is TRBJ2-5, with 11 nucleotides matching TRBD2. The germline V gene encodes CDR1 SNHLY and CDR2 FYNNEI. The CDR3 runs to 15 residues. With 3 bases clipped from V and 4 bases from J, the junction kept 4 bases outside the gene matches. The full variable domain, with the rest looked up from reference TRBV2 and TRBJ2-5, is EPEVTQTPSHQVTQMGQEVILRCVPISNHLYFYWYRQILGQKVEFLVSFYNNEISEKSEIFDDQFSVERPDGSNFTLKIRSTKLEDSAMYFCASSELLAGGETQYFGPGTRLLVL.

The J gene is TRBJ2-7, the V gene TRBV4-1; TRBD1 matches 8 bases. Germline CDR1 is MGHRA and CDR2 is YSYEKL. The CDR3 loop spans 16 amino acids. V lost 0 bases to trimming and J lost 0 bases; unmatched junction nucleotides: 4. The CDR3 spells CASSQDPDRDSYEQYF. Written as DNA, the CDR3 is TGCGCCAGCAGCCAAGATCCGGACAGGGACTCCTACGAGCAGTACTTC.

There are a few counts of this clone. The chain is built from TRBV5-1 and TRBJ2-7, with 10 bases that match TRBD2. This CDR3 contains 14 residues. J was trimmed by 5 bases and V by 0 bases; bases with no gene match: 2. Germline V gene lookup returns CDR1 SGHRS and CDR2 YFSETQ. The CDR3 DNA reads TGCGCCAGCAGCTTGGCTAGCGGGAGCGACGAGCAGTACTTC. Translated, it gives CASSLASGSDEQYF.

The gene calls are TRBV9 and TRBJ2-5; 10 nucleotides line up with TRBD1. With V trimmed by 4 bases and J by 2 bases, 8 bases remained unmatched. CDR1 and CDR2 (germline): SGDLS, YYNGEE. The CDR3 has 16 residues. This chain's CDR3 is CASSSARDRGQETQYF. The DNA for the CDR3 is TGTGCCAGCAGCTCAGCCCGGGACAGGGGACAAGAGACCCAGTACTTC. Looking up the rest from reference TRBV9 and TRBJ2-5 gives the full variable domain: DSGVTQTPKHLITATGQRVTLRCSPRSGDLSVYWYQQSLDQGLQFLIQYYNGEERAKGNILERFSAQQFPDLHSELNLSSLELGDSALYFCASSSARDRGQETQYFGPGTRLLVL.